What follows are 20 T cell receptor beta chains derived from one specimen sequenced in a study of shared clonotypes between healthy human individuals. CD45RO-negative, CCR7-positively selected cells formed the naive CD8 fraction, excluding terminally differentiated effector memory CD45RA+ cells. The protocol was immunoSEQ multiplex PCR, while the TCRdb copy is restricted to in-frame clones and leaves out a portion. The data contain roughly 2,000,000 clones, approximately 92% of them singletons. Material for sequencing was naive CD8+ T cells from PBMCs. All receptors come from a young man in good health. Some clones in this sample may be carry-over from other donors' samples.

In nucleotides, the CDR3 is TGCGCCAGCAGCCAAGGAACGGGAGCGAGAAACGAGCAGTACTTC. Amino acids: CASSQGTGARNEQYF. This chain uses TRBV4-3 with TRBJ2-7; possible D gene TRBD2, 6 bases. V was pared by 1 base and J by 5 bases, with 15 bases between. The CDR3 extends over 15 amino acids. Germline V gene data show CDR1 as LGHNA and CDR2 as YSLEER.

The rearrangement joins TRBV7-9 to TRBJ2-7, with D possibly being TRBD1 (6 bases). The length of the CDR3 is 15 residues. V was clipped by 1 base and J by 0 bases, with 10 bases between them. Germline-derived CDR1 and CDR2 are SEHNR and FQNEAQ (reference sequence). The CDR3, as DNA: TGTGCCAGCAGCTTAGGGACAGTGGTCTCCTACGAGCAGTACTTC. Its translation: CASSLGTVVSYEQYF.

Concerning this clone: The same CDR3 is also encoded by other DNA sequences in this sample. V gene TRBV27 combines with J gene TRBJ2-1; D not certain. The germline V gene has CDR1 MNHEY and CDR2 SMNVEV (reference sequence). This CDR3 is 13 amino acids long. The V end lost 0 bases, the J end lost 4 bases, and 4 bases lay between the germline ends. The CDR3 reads CASSLSPYNEQFF. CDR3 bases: TGTGCCAGCAGTTTATCGCCGTACAATGAGCAGTTCTTC.

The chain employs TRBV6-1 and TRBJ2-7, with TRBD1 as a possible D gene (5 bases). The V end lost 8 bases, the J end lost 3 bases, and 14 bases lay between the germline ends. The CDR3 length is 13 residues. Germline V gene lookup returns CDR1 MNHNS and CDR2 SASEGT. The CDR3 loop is CASCLTVVYEQYF. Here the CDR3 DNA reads TGTGCCAGCTGCTTGACAGTGGTCTACGAGCAGTACTTC.

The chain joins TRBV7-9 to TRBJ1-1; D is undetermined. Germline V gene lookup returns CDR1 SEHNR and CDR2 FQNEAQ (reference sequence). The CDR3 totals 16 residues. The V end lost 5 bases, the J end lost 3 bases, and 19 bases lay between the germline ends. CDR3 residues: CASSPPTPTKYTEAFF. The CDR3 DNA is TGTGCCAGCAGCCCCCCGACACCGACGAAGTACACTGAAGCTTTCTTT.

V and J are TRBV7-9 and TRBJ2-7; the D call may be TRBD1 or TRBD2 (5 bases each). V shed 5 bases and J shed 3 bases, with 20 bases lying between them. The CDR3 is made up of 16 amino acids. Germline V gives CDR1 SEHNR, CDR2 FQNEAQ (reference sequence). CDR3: CASSPGPNFDFYEQYF. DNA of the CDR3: TGTGCCAGCAGCCCGGGGCCAAACTTCGACTTCTACGAGCAGTACTTC.

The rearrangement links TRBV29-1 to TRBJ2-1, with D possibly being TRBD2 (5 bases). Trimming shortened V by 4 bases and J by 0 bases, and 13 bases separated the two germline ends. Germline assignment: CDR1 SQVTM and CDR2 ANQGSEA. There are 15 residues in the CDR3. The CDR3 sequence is CSVGVSVSSYNEQFF. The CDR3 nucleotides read TGCAGCGTTGGGGTTAGCGTCAGCTCCTACAATGAGCAGTTCTTC.

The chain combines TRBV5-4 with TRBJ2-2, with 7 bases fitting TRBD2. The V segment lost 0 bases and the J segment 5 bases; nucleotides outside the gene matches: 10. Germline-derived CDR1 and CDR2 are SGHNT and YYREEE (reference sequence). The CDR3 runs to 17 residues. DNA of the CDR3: TGTGCCAGCAGCTTGGCCGGACTAGTCGGGCGAACCGGGGAGCTGTTTTTT. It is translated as CASSLAGLVGRTGELFF. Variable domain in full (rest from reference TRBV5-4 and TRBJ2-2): ETGVTQSPTHLIKTRGQQVTLRCSSQSGHNTVSWYQQALGQGPQFIFQYYREEENGRGNFPPRFSGLQFPNYSSELNVNALELDDSALYLCASSLAGLVGRTGELFFGEGSRLTVL.

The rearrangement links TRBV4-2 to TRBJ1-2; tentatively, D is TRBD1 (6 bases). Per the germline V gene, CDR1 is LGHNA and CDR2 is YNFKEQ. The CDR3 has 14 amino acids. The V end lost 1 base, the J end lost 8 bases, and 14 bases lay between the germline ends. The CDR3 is CASSQVASGAGYTF. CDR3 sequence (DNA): TGTGCCAGCAGCCAAGTTGCGTCAGGGGCCGGCTACACCTTC.

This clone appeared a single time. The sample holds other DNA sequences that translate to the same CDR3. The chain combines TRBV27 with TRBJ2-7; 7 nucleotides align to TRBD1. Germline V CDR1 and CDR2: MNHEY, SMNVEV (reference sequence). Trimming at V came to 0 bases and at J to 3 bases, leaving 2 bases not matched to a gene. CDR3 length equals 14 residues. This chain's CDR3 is CASSLSRGSYEQYF. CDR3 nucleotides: TGTGCCAGCAGTTTATCCAGGGGGAGCTACGAGCAGTACTTC.

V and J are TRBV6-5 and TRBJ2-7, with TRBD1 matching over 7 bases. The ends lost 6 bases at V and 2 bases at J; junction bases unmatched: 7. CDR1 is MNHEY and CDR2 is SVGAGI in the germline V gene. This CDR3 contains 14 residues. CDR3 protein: CASSPGTEAYEQYF. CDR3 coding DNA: TGTGCCAGCAGCCCCGGGACAGAAGCCTACGAGCAGTACTTC.

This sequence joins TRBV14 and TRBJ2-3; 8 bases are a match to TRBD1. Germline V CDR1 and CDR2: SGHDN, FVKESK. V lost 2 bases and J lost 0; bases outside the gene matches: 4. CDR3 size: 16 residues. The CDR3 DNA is TGTGCCAGCAGCCAATCCAGGGGGCTGAGCACAGATACGCAGTATTTT. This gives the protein CASSQSRGLSTDTQYF. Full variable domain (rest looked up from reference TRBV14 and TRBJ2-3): EAGVTQFPSHSVIEKGQTVTLRCDPISGHDNLYWYRRVMGKEIKFLLHFVKESKQDESGMPNNRFLAERTGGTYSTLKVQPAELEDSGVYFCASSQSRGLSTDTQYFGPGTRLTVL.

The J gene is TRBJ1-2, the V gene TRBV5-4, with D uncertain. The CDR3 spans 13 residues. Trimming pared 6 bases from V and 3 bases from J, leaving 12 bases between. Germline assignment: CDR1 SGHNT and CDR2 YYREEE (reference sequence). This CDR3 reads CASNSDGYYGYTF. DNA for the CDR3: TGTGCCAGCAACTCGGACGGCTACTATGGCTACACCTTC.

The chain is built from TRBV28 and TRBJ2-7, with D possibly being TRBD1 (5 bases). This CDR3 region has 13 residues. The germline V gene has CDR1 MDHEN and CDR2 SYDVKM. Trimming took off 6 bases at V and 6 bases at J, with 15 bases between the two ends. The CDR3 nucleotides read TGTGCCAGCAGCTCCGTCTCAGGGTTCGAGCAGTACTTC. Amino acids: CASSSVSGFEQYF. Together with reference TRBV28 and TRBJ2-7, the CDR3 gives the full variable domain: DVKVTQSSRYLVKRTGEKVFLECVQDMDHENMFWYRQDPGLGLRLIYFSYDVKMKEKGDIPEGYSVSREKKERFSLILESASTNQTSMYLCASSSVSGFEQYFGPGTRLTVT.

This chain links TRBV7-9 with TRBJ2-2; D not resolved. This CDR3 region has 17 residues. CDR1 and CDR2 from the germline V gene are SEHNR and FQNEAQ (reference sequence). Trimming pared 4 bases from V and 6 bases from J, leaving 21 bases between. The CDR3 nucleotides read TGTGCCAGCAGCTCTTCCGGTCAGGCTCACTTGTCCGGGGAGCTGTTTTTT. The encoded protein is CASSSSGQAHLSGELFF.

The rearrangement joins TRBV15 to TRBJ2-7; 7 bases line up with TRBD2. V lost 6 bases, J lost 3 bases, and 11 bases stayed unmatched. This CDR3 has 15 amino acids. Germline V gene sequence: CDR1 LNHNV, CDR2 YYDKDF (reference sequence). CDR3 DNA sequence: TGTGCCACCAGTTCTCTTTGGGGGAGGGACTACGAGCAGTACTTC. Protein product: CATSSLWGRDYEQYF.

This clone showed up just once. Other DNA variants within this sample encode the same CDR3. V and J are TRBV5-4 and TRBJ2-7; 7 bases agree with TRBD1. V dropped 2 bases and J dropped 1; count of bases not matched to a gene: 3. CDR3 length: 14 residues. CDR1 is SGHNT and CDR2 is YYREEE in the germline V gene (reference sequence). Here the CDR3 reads CASSFGTASYEQYF. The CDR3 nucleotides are TGTGCCAGCAGCTTCGGGACAGCTTCCTACGAGCAGTACTTC.

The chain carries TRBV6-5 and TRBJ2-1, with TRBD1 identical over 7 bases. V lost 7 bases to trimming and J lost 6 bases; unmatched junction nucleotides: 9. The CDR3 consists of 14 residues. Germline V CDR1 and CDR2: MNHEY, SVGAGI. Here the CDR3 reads CASKWQGEVNEQFF. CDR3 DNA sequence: TGTGCCAGCAAATGGCAGGGGGAAGTCAATGAGCAGTTCTTC.

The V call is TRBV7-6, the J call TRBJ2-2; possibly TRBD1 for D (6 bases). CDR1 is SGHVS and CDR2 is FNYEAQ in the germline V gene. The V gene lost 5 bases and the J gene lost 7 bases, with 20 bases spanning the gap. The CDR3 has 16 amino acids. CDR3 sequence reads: CASSRLGVGASGELFF. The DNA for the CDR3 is TGTGCCAGCAGCCGCTTGGGGGTGGGGGCCAGCGGGGAGCTGTTTTTT. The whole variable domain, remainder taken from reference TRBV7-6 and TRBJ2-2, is GAGVSQSPRYKVTKRGQDVALRCDPISGHVSLYWYRQALGQGPEFLTYFNYEAQQDKSGLPNDRFSAERPEGSISTLTIQRTEQRDSAMYRCASSRLGVGASGELFFGEGSRLTVL.

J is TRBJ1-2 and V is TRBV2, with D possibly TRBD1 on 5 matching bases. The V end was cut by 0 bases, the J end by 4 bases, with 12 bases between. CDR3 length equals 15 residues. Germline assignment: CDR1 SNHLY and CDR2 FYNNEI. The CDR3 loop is CASSEAQWGLYGYTF. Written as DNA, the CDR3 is TGTGCCAGCAGTGAAGCGCAGTGGGGCCTCTATGGCTACACCTTC. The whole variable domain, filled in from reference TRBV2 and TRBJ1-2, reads EPEVTQTPSHQVTQMGQEVILRCVPISNHLYFYWYRQILGQKVEFLVSFYNNEISEKSEIFDDQFSVERPDGSNFTLKIRSTKLEDSAMYFCASSEAQWGLYGYTFGSGTRLTVV.